This is a list of T cell receptor beta chains from one sample in a study of CD8+CD57+ T cells in acquired aplastic anemia. One entry per CDR3 protein results from TCRdb running MiXCR on the reads. The profile shows some 180,000 distinct CDR3 sequences, approximately 45% of them singletons. Sequenced material: sorted CD4+, CD8+, or CD8+CD57+ T cells (not recorded which) from PBMCs. Receptor source: a human donor in good health. The CDR3 runs from the conserved cysteine through the conserved F or W. The D gene is left open where the match is weak. The size entry is marked missing in some rows and otherwise reads once, few, many or a size class.

j_gene: TRBJ2-2; v_gene: TRBV19; abundance: -; d_gene: -; CDR3aa: CASSINRVGTGELFF; CDR3nt: TGTGCCAGTAGTATTAACCGGGTTGGGACCGGGGAGCTGTTTTTT
j_gene: TRBJ2-5; v_gene: TRBV7-9; abundance: -; d_gene: -; CDR3aa: CASNSWSQETQYF; CDR3nt: TGTGCCAGCAACTCATGGTCCCAAGAGACCCAGTACTTC
j_gene: TRBJ2-6; v_gene: TRBV20-1; abundance: many; d_gene: -; CDR3aa: CSAREGASGANVLTF; CDR3nt: TGCAGTGCTAGGGAAGGCGCCTCTGGGGCCAACGTCCTGACTTTC
j_gene: TRBJ2-1; v_gene: TRBV11-2; abundance: -; d_gene: -; CDR3aa: CASSPPGETFTNEQFF; CDR3nt: TGTGCCAGCAGCCCGCCGGGGGAGACGTTTACCAATGAGCAGTTCTTC
j_gene: TRBJ2-7; v_gene: TRBV19; abundance: many; d_gene: -; CDR3aa: CASSIAGSGTHYEQYF; CDR3nt: TGTGCCAGTAGTATAGCCGGGTCTGGAACCCACTACGAGCAGTACTTC
j_gene: TRBJ2-7; v_gene: TRBV7-9; abundance: -; d_gene: TRBD1; CDR3aa: CASSASGQGLYEQYF; CDR3nt: TGTGCCAGCAGCGCATCAGGACAGGGCCTGTACGAGCAGTACTTC
j_gene: TRBJ2-5; v_gene: TRBV6-5; abundance: -; d_gene: TRBD1; CDR3aa: CASSYRGTGEQETQYF; CDR3nt: TGTGCCAGCAGTTACCGTGGGACAGGGGAACAAGAGACCCAGTACTTC
j_gene: TRBJ1-5; v_gene: TRBV20-1; abundance: -; d_gene: TRBD1; CDR3aa: CSATGTGDQPQHF; CDR3nt: TGCAGTGCTACTGGGACAGGGGATCAGCCCCAGCATTTT
j_gene: TRBJ2-1; v_gene: TRBV4-3; abundance: few; d_gene: TRBD1; CDR3aa: CASSQDLGTGNNEQFF; CDR3nt: TGCGCCAGCAGCCAAGATTTGGGGACAGGTAACAATGAGCAGTTCTTC
j_gene: TRBJ2-7; v_gene: TRBV11-2; abundance: -; d_gene: TRBD2; CDR3aa: CASSPRTSGALYEQYF; CDR3nt: TGTGCCAGCAGCCCCAGGACTAGCGGAGCCCTCTACGAGCAGTACTTC
j_gene: TRBJ1-4; v_gene: TRBV19; abundance: many; d_gene: TRBD1; CDR3aa: CASSIRQGASLFF; CDR3nt: TGTGCCAGTAGTATTCGGCAGGGGGCATCGCTGTTTTTT
j_gene: TRBJ2-1; v_gene: TRBV20-1; abundance: many; d_gene: TRBD1; CDR3aa: CSARPYDRGPVNEQFF; CDR3nt: TGCAGTGCTAGACCCTATGACAGGGGGCCGGTCAATGAGCAGTTCTTC
j_gene: TRBJ1-1; v_gene: TRBV25-1; abundance: few; d_gene: -; CDR3aa: CASSEYYLRGEGTEAFF; CDR3nt: TGTGCCAGCAGTGAATATTATTTGCGCGGGGAGGGCACTGAAGCTTTCTTT
j_gene: TRBJ2-1; v_gene: TRBV5-1; abundance: -; d_gene: -; CDR3aa: CASSLVAASYNEQFF; CDR3nt: TGCGCCAGCAGCTTGGTGGCAGCCTCCTACAATGAGCAGTTCTTC
j_gene: TRBJ2-3; v_gene: TRBV20-1; abundance: -; d_gene: -; CDR3aa: CSARMAPDTQYF; CDR3nt: TGCAGTGCTAGGATGGCGCCAGATACGCAGTATTTT
j_gene: TRBJ2-7; v_gene: TRBV24-1; abundance: -; d_gene: -; CDR3aa: CATSDPRTVYEQYF; CDR3nt: TGTGCCACCAGTGACCCTCGGACAGTCTACGAGCAGTACTTC
j_gene: TRBJ2-3; v_gene: TRBV9; abundance: many; d_gene: -; CDR3aa: CASSVGLRDTQYF; CDR3nt: TGTGCCAGCAGCGTAGGCTTACGGGATACGCAGTATTTT
j_gene: TRBJ2-6; v_gene: TRBV6-5; abundance: -; d_gene: -; CDR3aa: CASRYIGSAGANVLTF; CDR3nt: TGTGCCAGCAGATACATAGGGTCTGCTGGGGCCAACGTCCTGACTTTC
j_gene: TRBJ2-3; v_gene: TRBV11-1; abundance: many; d_gene: -; CDR3aa: CASSPLDSASIGATQYF; CDR3nt: TGTGCCAGCAGCCCCCTGGACTCTGCTTCAATTGGGGCTACGCAGTATTTT
j_gene: TRBJ2-7; v_gene: TRBV20-1; abundance: once; d_gene: TRBD2; CDR3aa: CSAWDYFYEQYF; CDR3nt: TGCAGTGCTTGGGACTACTTCTACGAGCAGTACTTC
j_gene: TRBJ1-2; v_gene: TRBV19; abundance: -; d_gene: -; CDR3aa: CASRDLYGYTF; CDR3nt: TGTGCCAGTAGGGATCTCTATGGCTACACCTTC
j_gene: TRBJ2-7; v_gene: TRBV20-1; abundance: few; d_gene: TRBD1; CDR3aa: CSAREDRISYEQYF; CDR3nt: TGCAGTGCTAGGGAGGACAGGATCTCCTACGAGCAGTACTTC
j_gene: TRBJ2-7; v_gene: TRBV19; abundance: -; d_gene: TRBD1; CDR3aa: CASSIAGGPSIYEQYF; CDR3nt: TGTGCCAGTAGTATAGCAGGGGGTCCTTCAATCTACGAGCAGTACTTC
j_gene: TRBJ1-5; v_gene: TRBV5-4; abundance: -; d_gene: -; CDR3aa: CASSANINQPQHF; CDR3nt: TGTGCCAGCAGCGCTAACATCAATCAGCCCCAGCATTTT
j_gene: TRBJ1-5; v_gene: TRBV24-1; abundance: -; d_gene: TRBD1; CDR3aa: CATSDGLGQGQISPPHF; CDR3nt: TGTGCCACCAGTGATGGCCTGGGACAGGGGCAAATCAGCCCCCCGCATTTT
j_gene: TRBJ2-7; v_gene: TRBV5-6; abundance: -; d_gene: TRBD2; CDR3aa: CASSSRLAGLYYEQYF; CDR3nt: TGTGCCAGCAGCTCCAGACTAGCGGGTTTATACTACGAGCAGTACTTC
j_gene: TRBJ1-1; v_gene: TRBV5-4; abundance: -; d_gene: -; CDR3aa: CASSFGGKNTEAFF; CDR3nt: TGTGCCAGCAGCTTTGGGGGGAAGAACACTGAAGCTTTCTTT
j_gene: TRBJ2-7; v_gene: TRBV10-3; abundance: few; d_gene: TRBD1; CDR3aa: CAIGTGSYEQYF; CDR3nt: TGTGCCATCGGGACAGGTTCCTACGAGCAGTACTTC
j_gene: TRBJ2-5; v_gene: TRBV11-2; abundance: -; d_gene: TRBD1; CDR3aa: CASSSTQDRGLQETQYF; CDR3nt: TGTGCCAGCAGCTCAACCCAGGACAGGGGGCTACAAGAGACCCAGTACTTC
j_gene: TRBJ2-3; v_gene: TRBV7-2; abundance: medium-sized; d_gene: -; CDR3aa: CASSPTSHTQYF; CDR3nt: TGTGCCAGCAGCCCTACCTCTCATACGCAGTATTTT
j_gene: TRBJ2-7; v_gene: TRBV6-5; abundance: many; d_gene: TRBD1; CDR3aa: CASSYMTGGEQYF; CDR3nt: TGTGCCAGCAGTTACATGACAGGGGGCGAGCAGTACTTC
j_gene: TRBJ2-5; v_gene: TRBV11-3; abundance: -; d_gene: -; CDR3aa: CASSDGEETQYF; CDR3nt: TGTGCCAGTAGCGATGGCGAAGAGACCCAGTACTTC
j_gene: TRBJ2-5; v_gene: TRBV20-1; abundance: -; d_gene: TRBD1; CDR3aa: CSALPPGQGAGETQYF; CDR3nt: TGCAGTGCCCTCCCCCCTGGGCAGGGGGCCGGGGAGACCCAGTACTTC
j_gene: TRBJ2-6; v_gene: TRBV5-1; abundance: -; d_gene: TRBD1; CDR3aa: CASSLEGTGVSEAGANVLTF; CDR3nt: TGCGCCAGCAGCTTGGAGGGGACAGGGGTCTCTGAAGCAGGGGCCAACGTCCTGACTTTC
j_gene: TRBJ1-5; v_gene: TRBV6-1; abundance: few; d_gene: -; CDR3aa: CASRTAVSNQPQHF; CDR3nt: TGTGCCAGTCGGACAGCCGTTAGCAATCAGCCCCAGCATTTT
j_gene: TRBJ1-1; v_gene: TRBV9; abundance: many; d_gene: -; CDR3aa: CASSVGQPGNTEAFF; CDR3nt: TGTGCCAGCAGCGTAGGGCAACCAGGGAATACTGAAGCTTTCTTT
j_gene: TRBJ2-7; v_gene: TRBV7-2; abundance: many; d_gene: TRBD1; CDR3aa: CASKDRDRNEQYF; CDR3nt: TGTGCCAGCAAAGACCGGGACAGAAACGAGCAGTACTTC
j_gene: TRBJ1-6; v_gene: TRBV19; abundance: -; d_gene: -; CDR3aa: CAASPGDSPLHF; CDR3nt: TGTGCGGCCTCACCAGGGGATTCACCCCTCCACTTT
j_gene: TRBJ1-2; v_gene: TRBV4-1; abundance: many; d_gene: -; CDR3aa: CASSLTEQGAIYGYTF; CDR3nt: TGCGCCAGCAGCCTAACCGAACAGGGAGCTATCTATGGCTACACCTTC
j_gene: TRBJ2-2; v_gene: TRBV7-8; abundance: many; d_gene: -; CDR3aa: CASSSPGAGELFF; CDR3nt: TGTGCCAGCAGCAGCCCGGGCGCCGGGGAGCTGTTTTTT
j_gene: TRBJ2-5; v_gene: TRBV9; abundance: many; d_gene: -; CDR3aa: CASSAQSQETQYF; CDR3nt: TGTGCCAGCAGCGCACAGTCGCAAGAGACCCAGTACTTC
j_gene: TRBJ1-6; v_gene: TRBV4-2; abundance: -; d_gene: TRBD1; CDR3aa: CASSRGQGDSPLHF; CDR3nt: TGTGCCAGCAGCCGGGGACAGGGAGATTCACCCCTCCACTTT
j_gene: TRBJ2-1; v_gene: TRBV19; abundance: -; d_gene: TRBD2; CDR3aa: CASSMGRTRGSEPLF; CDR3nt: TGTGCCAGTAGTATGGGGAGGACTAGAGGATCTGAGCCGCTCTTC
j_gene: TRBJ2-7; v_gene: TRBV7-2; abundance: many; d_gene: TRBD1; CDR3aa: CASSLEGTGGDEQYF; CDR3nt: TGTGCCAGCAGCTTAGAAGGGACAGGGGGCGACGAGCAGTACTTC
j_gene: TRBJ2-1; v_gene: TRBV10-2; abundance: -; d_gene: TRBD2; CDR3aa: CASTGTSGRHFNEQFF; CDR3nt: TGCGCCAGCACCGGGACTAGCGGGAGACACTTCAATGAGCAGTTCTTC
j_gene: TRBJ1-1; v_gene: TRBV18; abundance: few; d_gene: -; CDR3aa: CASSPPGNTEAFF; CDR3nt: TGTGCCAGCTCACCACCAGGGAACACTGAAGCTTTCTTT
j_gene: TRBJ2-5; v_gene: TRBV30; abundance: few; d_gene: -; CDR3aa: CAWSLGGGETQYF; CDR3nt: TGTGCCTGGAGTTTAGGGGGGGGAGAGACCCAGTACTTC
j_gene: TRBJ2-7; v_gene: TRBV6-5; abundance: -; d_gene: -; CDR3aa: CASSYSARPDYEQYF; CDR3nt: TGTGCCAGCAGTTACTCAGCCAGGCCCGACTACGAGCAGTACTTC
j_gene: TRBJ2-7; v_gene: TRBV20-1; abundance: -; d_gene: -; CDR3aa: CSATRRAYEQYF; CDR3nt: TGCAGTGCTACCCGACGGGCCTACGAGCAGTACTTC
j_gene: TRBJ1-1; v_gene: TRBV2; abundance: -; d_gene: -; CDR3aa: CASTIFQESEAFF; CDR3nt: TGTGCCAGCACCATATTCCAGGAGTCAGAAGCTTTCTTT
j_gene: TRBJ2-7; v_gene: TRBV29-1; abundance: -; d_gene: -; CDR3aa: CSVAQGRAEQYF; CDR3nt: TGCAGCGTTGCGCAGGGTCGGGCCGAGCAGTACTTC
j_gene: TRBJ1-2; v_gene: TRBV20-1; abundance: few; d_gene: TRBD1; CDR3aa: CSARPGTGGYGYTF; CDR3nt: TGCAGTGCTAGACCCGGGACAGGGGGCTATGGCTACACCTTC
j_gene: TRBJ2-7; v_gene: TRBV7-2; abundance: -; d_gene: -; CDR3aa: CASSLTTASYVRYF; CDR3nt: TGTGCCAGCAGTTTGACGACAGCCTCCTACGTGCGGTACTTC
j_gene: TRBJ2-7; v_gene: TRBV3-1; abundance: many; d_gene: -; CDR3aa: CASSQGDTAYEQYF; CDR3nt: TGTGCCAGCAGCCAAGGGGACACAGCCTACGAGCAGTACTTC